Presented here are 31 T cell receptor beta chains from one specimen sequenced in a study of shared clonotypes between healthy human individuals. Sequenced by immunoSEQ multiplex PCR; TCRdb stores in-frame clones only, minus some. The sample has fewer than 1.8 million clones; about 98.5% are singletons. Sequenced: naive CD4+ T cells sorted from blood. The subset: CD45RA+ positively selected. All receptors derive from a young man in good health.

The rearrangement uses TRBV27 and TRBJ2-6; either TRBD1 or TRBD2 may fit D (5 bases each). Germline V gives CDR1 MNHEY, CDR2 SMNVEV (reference sequence). Trimming took off 1 base at V and 1 base at J, with 14 bases between the two ends. This CDR3 contains 18 residues. The CDR3 region has the DNA TGTGCCAGCAGTTTATTTCGGGACGGTCTGTCTGGGGCCAACGTCCTGACTTTC. As protein: CASSLFRDGLSGANVLTF.

The chain recombines TRBV11-2 with TRBJ2-5; D is ambiguous. Germline V lookup: CDR1 SGHAT, CDR2 FQNNGV. This CDR3 has 14 residues. Between the trimmed V and J ends, which lost 2 bases and 0 bases, there was a span of 7 bases. DNA of the CDR3: TGTGCCAGCAGCTTACCACGGAACCAAGAGACCCAGTACTTC. Translated, it gives CASSLPRNQETQYF.

DNA of the CDR3: TGTGCCAGCAGCTTAAGGACCGGGACAGGGGTTAATCAGCCCCAGCATTTT. It translates to CASSLRTGTGVNQPQHF. The V call is TRBV7-9, the J call TRBJ1-5, with 10 nucleotides matching TRBD1. The CDR3 runs 17 residues. Germline V gene data show CDR1 as SEHNR and CDR2 as FQNEAQ (reference sequence). J lost 4 bases, V lost 2 bases, and 8 bases had no gene match.

This chain connects TRBV5-1 to TRBJ2-7; D possibly corresponds to TRBD2 (6 bases). Deletions cut 0 bases from V and 6 bases from J, with 13 bases between. The CDR3 consists of 14 residues. Germline V gene lookup returns CDR1 SGHRS and CDR2 YFSETQ. This CDR3 reads CASSLAGGSGEQYF. CDR3 nucleotides: TGCGCCAGCAGCTTGGCCGGAGGTAGCGGCGAGCAGTACTTC.

This clone is a singleton in its sample. The chain links TRBV19 to TRBJ2-7; the match to TRBD2 covers 8 bases. Germline V gene lookup returns CDR1 LNHDA and CDR2 SQIVND (reference sequence). The CDR3 sequence is 15 residues long. The ends lost 5 bases at V and 7 bases at J; junction bases unmatched: 13. The chain's CDR3 is CASSPTPGLVREQYF. The CDR3 region has the DNA TGTGCCAGTAGTCCCACGCCGGGACTAGTACGGGAGCAGTACTTC.

The V call is TRBV28, the J call TRBJ2-5; D might be TRBD2 (5 bases). Germline-derived CDR1 and CDR2 are MDHEN and SYDVKM. The CDR3 contains 13 residues. Deletions cut 6 bases from V and 3 bases from J, with 11 bases between. The DNA of the CDR3 is TGTGCCAGCAGCCGGGAACTTGAAGAGACCCAGTACTTC. It codes for CASSRELEETQYF.

This chain uses TRBV9 with TRBJ2-1; D is ambiguous. Germline V lookup: CDR1 SGDLS, CDR2 YYNGEE. This CDR3 has 13 amino acids. Trimming took off 3 bases at V and 9 bases at J, with 13 bases between the two ends. The CDR3 reads CASSEDPHGEQFF. The CDR3, as DNA: TGTGCCAGCAGCGAAGACCCACACGGTGAGCAGTTCTTC.

This chain connects TRBV4-3 to TRBJ1-2; perhaps TRBD1 as D (6 bases). This CDR3 comprises 16 residues. Germline lookup yields CDR1 LGHNA and CDR2 YSLEER. Trimming shortened V by 4 bases and J by 5 bases, and 20 bases separated the two germline ends. In DNA form, the CDR3 reads TGCGCCAGCAGCCTAGAAGTGCGAACAGGGCTATATGGCTACACCTTC. It codes for CASSLEVRTGLYGYTF.

The CDR3 region is CASSIRQTTYGYTF. The CDR3 DNA is TGTGCCAGTAGTATCCGACAGACTACCTATGGCTACACCTTC. This rearrangement joins TRBV19 to TRBJ1-2, with TRBD1 as a possible D gene (5 bases). This CDR3 has 14 residues. V lost 3 bases, J lost 4 bases, and 12 bases lay in between. The germline V gene encodes CDR1 LNHDA and CDR2 SQIVND (reference sequence). Full variable domain (rest looked up from reference TRBV19 and TRBJ1-2): DGGITQSPKYLFRKEGQNVTLSCEQNLNHDAMYWYRQDPGQGLRLIYYSQIVNDFQKGDIAEGYSVSREKKESFPLTVTSAQKNPTAFYLCASSIRQTTYGYTFGSGTRLTVV.

The chain uses TRBV7-9 and TRBJ2-5; TRBD2 might be the D (5 bases). V shed 4 bases and J shed 5 bases, with 14 bases lying between them. Germline V lookup: CDR1 SEHNR, CDR2 FQNEAQ (reference sequence). CDR3 length: 14 amino acids. For the CDR3, the DNA is TGTGCCAGCAGCTCCCTCGGACGAGGGGAGACCCAGTACTTC. Translated: CASSSLGRGETQYF.

The V gene is TRBV10-3, the J gene TRBJ2-1; TRBD2 matches 9 bases. The length of the CDR3 is 15 residues. CDR1 ENHRY and CDR2 SYGVKD come from the germline V gene. V gave up 0 bases and J gave up 4 bases; unmatched junction bases: 1. The CDR3 nucleotides are TGTGCCATCAGTGAGTCTAGCGGGAGTTACAATGAGCAGTTCTTC. Its translation: CAISESSGSYNEQFF.

This clone has a single count. The chain recombines TRBV9 with TRBJ2-1; TRBD2 matches 7 bases. The CDR3 runs to 16 residues. J gave up 5 bases and V 4 bases, and 12 bases lay outside the gene matches. Germline assignment: CDR1 SGDLS and CDR2 YYNGEE. The CDR3 spells CASSPREGFFDNEQFF. CDR3 nucleotides: TGTGCCAGCAGCCCCAGGGAGGGCTTTTTCGACAATGAGCAGTTCTTC. Filled out from reference TRBV9 and TRBJ2-1, the complete variable domain reads DSGVTQTPKHLITATGQRVTLRCSPRSGDLSVYWYQQSLDQGLQFLIQYYNGEERAKGNILERFSAQQFPDLHSELNLSSLELGDSALYFCASSPREGFFDNEQFFGPGTRLTVL.

This chain links TRBV7-9 with TRBJ2-7, with D unresolved. Per germline, CDR1 SEHNR and CDR2 FQNEAQ (reference sequence). Trimming left V 7 bases short and J 3 bases short, with 16 bases between. This CDR3 is 14 amino acids long. The chain's CDR3 is CASTRQIRSYEQYF. The CDR3 coding sequence is TGTGCCAGCACCCGCCAGATCAGGAGCTACGAGCAGTACTTC.

The V call is TRBV6-5, the J call TRBJ2-7; no clear D gene. Germline loops: CDR1 MNHEY, CDR2 SVGAGI. The CDR3 spans 13 residues. Trimming shortened V by 6 bases and J by 3 bases, and 12 bases separated the two germline ends. CDR3 loop: CASRTSGVYEQYF. The CDR3 DNA is TGTGCCAGCAGAACATCAGGAGTCTACGAGCAGTACTTC.

This chain joins TRBV7-2 and TRBJ2-1; TRBD1 matches at 8 bases. Trimming at V came to 5 bases and at J to 1 base, leaving 4 bases not matched to a gene. There are 15 residues in the CDR3. Germline CDR1 and CDR2: SGHTA and FQGNSA. In nucleotides, the CDR3 is TGTGCCAGCAGCCTACGGGACAGGTCCTACAATGAGCAGTTCTTC. Translated: CASSLRDRSYNEQFF.

In regard to this clone: Other DNA sequences in this specimen translate into the identical CDR3. This chain links TRBV15 with TRBJ1-5; D not certain. The CDR3 has 14 amino acids. CDR1 and CDR2 (germline): LNHNV, YYDKDF (reference sequence). V lost 1 base to trimming and J lost 2 bases, with 6 bases between them. The CDR3 sequence: CATSRVGGNQPQHF. CDR3 bases: TGTGCCACCAGCAGAGTAGGAGGCAATCAGCCCCAGCATTTT.

The genes are TRBV7-6 and TRBJ2-5; no reliable D call. V was trimmed by 1 base and J by 0 bases, leaving 6 bases between them. Per germline, CDR1 SGHVS and CDR2 FNYEAQ. CDR3 length equals 14 residues. The CDR3 sequence: CASSLGFNQETQYF. CDR3 sequence (DNA): TGTGCCAGCAGCTTAGGCTTCAACCAAGAGACCCAGTACTTC.

The rearrangement joins TRBV5-1 to TRBJ2-5; D is ambiguous. Germline CDR1 is SGHRS and CDR2 is YFSETQ. CDR3 size: 14 residues. The ends were cut back, 6 bases at V and 2 bases at J, with 14 bases in the middle. CDR3 sequence reads: CASTAVTDQETQYF. The CDR3 DNA sequence: TGCGCCAGCACCGCGGTCACAGATCAAGAGACCCAGTACTTC. Looking up the rest from reference TRBV5-1 and TRBJ2-5 gives the full variable domain: KAGVTQTPRYLIKTRGQQVTLSCSPISGHRSVSWYQQTPGQGLQFLFEYFSETQRNKGNFPGRFSGRQFSNSRSEMNVSTLELGDSALYLCASTAVTDQETQYFGPGTRLLVL.

This clone was counted a single time. The chain uses TRBV5-5 and TRBJ1-5; 7 nucleotides match TRBD1. CDR3 size: 14 residues. Germline CDR1 and CDR2: SGHKS and YYEKEE (reference sequence). J was trimmed by 7 bases and V by 2 bases; bases with no gene match: 6. DNA of the CDR3: TGTGCCAGCAGCTTCGACAGGGATGGCCAGCCCCAGCATTTT. Protein product: CASSFDRDGQPQHF.

The gene calls are TRBV13 and TRBJ2-2; perhaps TRBD2 as D (6 bases). The CDR3 contains 16 residues. In germline, CDR1 is PRHDT, CDR2 FYEKMQ (reference sequence). Trimming took off 4 bases at V and 4 bases at J, with 16 bases between the two ends. CDR3 protein: CASSSPSWRVTGELFF. CDR3 sequence (DNA): TGTGCCAGCAGCTCCCCTTCTTGGAGGGTCACCGGGGAGCTGTTTTTT.

The chain joins TRBV27 to TRBJ2-4; the D gene is possibly TRBD1 (6 bases). Germline V gene data show CDR1 as MNHEY and CDR2 as SMNVEV (reference sequence). The CDR3 runs 14 residues. With 5 bases removed from V and 1 base from J, the gap between germline ends came to 9 bases. CDR3 amino acids: CASSKTGAKNIQYF. As DNA, the CDR3 is TGTGCCAGCAGTAAAACAGGGGCCAAAAACATTCAGTACTTC.

The chain combines TRBV9 with TRBJ2-7; 9 positions agree with TRBD1. V was clipped by 3 bases and J by 5 bases; unmatched bases: 6. The germline CDR1 and CDR2 sequences are SGDLS and YYNGEE. CDR3 size: 14 residues. CDR3 residues: CASSEPGTGNEQYF. For the CDR3, the DNA is TGTGCCAGCAGCGAGCCGGGGACAGGGAACGAGCAGTACTTC.

The CDR3 loop is CASRRDSNEKLFF. In DNA form, the CDR3 reads TGTGCCAGCAGGAGAGACAGTAATGAAAAACTGTTTTTT. The genes are TRBV6-1 and TRBJ1-4; the D gene is possibly TRBD1 (5 bases). The germline V and J ends were trimmed by 6 bases and 4 bases, with 9 bases remaining between them. The CDR3 totals 13 residues. CDR1 MNHNS and CDR2 SASEGT come from the germline V gene.

The rearrangement joins TRBV29-1 to TRBJ2-3, with TRBD2 matching over 9 bases. Germline CDR1 and CDR2: SQVTM and ANQGSEA. The CDR3 has 13 amino acids. The V and J ends lost 6 bases and 4 bases, in that order; junction bases with no gene match: 5. The CDR3 nucleotides are TGCAGCGTGGGGGGACTAGCTCCAGATACGCAGTATTTT. Its protein is CSVGGLAPDTQYF.

The rearrangement links TRBV11-2 to TRBJ2-1; unclear D gene. The CDR3 is 13 amino acids. Germline V gene lookup returns CDR1 SGHAT and CDR2 FQNNGV. V shed 1 base and J shed 5 bases, with 6 bases lying between them. The DNA of the CDR3 is TGTGCCAGCAGCTTAGCCGGAAACAATGAGCAGTTCTTC. This gives the protein CASSLAGNNEQFF.

This chain links TRBV2 with TRBJ2-7, with TRBD2 identical over 11 bases. CDR1 SNHLY and CDR2 FYNNEI come from the germline V gene. The CDR3 consists of 17 residues. V trimming: 3 bases; J trimming: 2 bases; junction bases outside the gene matches: 9. The CDR3 region is CASSDFVLAGETYEQYF. The CDR3 DNA sequence: TGTGCCAGCAGTGATTTTGTACTAGCGGGAGAAACCTACGAGCAGTACTTC.

V gene TRBV10-3 combines with J gene TRBJ2-3, with D perhaps matching TRBD2 (5 bases). Deletions cut 4 bases from V and 0 bases from J, with 11 bases between. Germline CDR1 ENHRY, CDR2 SYGVKD. This CDR3 spans 15 amino acids. DNA of the CDR3: TGTGCCATCAGTGCTCGGGGTCCCAGCACAGATACGCAGTATTTT. As protein: CAISARGPSTDTQYF.

The rearrangement uses TRBV25-1 and TRBJ1-2; TRBD1 matches at 8 bases. Per the germline V gene, CDR1 is MGHDK and CDR2 is SYGVNS. This CDR3 contains 13 residues. The J segment lost 8 bases and the V segment lost 5 bases, leaving 7 bases of the junction unmatched. CDR3: CASSTDRVRGYTF. The CDR3 nucleotides read TGTGCCAGCAGTACGGACAGGGTGAGAGGCTACACCTTC.

V gene TRBV27 combines with J gene TRBJ2-7; TRBD2 matches at 10 bases. V dropped 2 bases and J dropped 5; count of bases not matched to a gene: 6. The CDR3 extends over 15 amino acids. From germline, CDR1 is MNHEY and CDR2 SMNVEV (reference sequence). CDR3 residues: CASSLTAGGPHEQYF. In nucleotides, the CDR3 is TGTGCCAGCAGTTTAACAGCGGGAGGGCCCCACGAGCAGTACTTC.

In this sample, this clone turned up once. The genes are TRBV7-6 and TRBJ2-1; 9 bases match TRBD2. V lost 5 bases and J lost 4; bases outside the gene matches: 18. The germline gives CDR1 SGHVS, CDR2 FNYEAQ. The CDR3 is 19 amino acids. In DNA, the CDR3 is TGTGCCAGCAGCCGAGACCCCCGGCTAGCGGGAACGGGGTACAATGAGCAGTTCTTC. Translation: CASSRDPRLAGTGYNEQFF.

The V gene is TRBV6-6, the J gene TRBJ2-7; D may be TRBD1 (5 bases). CDR1 and CDR2 (germline): MNHNY, SVGAGI (reference sequence). There are 14 residues in the CDR3. Trimming cost V 5 bases and J 7 bases, with 18 bases left between them. The CDR3 is CASSISQGVWEQYF. In DNA, the CDR3 is TGTGCCAGCAGTATCTCCCAAGGGGTTTGGGAGCAGTACTTC.